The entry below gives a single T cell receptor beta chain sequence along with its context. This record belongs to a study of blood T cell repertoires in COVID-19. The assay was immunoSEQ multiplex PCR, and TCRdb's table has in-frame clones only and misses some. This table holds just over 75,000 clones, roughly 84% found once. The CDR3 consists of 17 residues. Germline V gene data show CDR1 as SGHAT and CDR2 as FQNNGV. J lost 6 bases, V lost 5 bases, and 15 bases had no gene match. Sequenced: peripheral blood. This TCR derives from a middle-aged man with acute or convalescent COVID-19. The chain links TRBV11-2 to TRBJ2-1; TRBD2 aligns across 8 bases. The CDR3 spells CASSLPGGLARSNEQFF. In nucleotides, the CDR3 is TGTGCCAGCAGCCTCCCCGGAGGACTAGCAAGGAGCAATGAGCAGTTCTTC.